This T cell receptor beta chain originates from a study of OX40 agonist ivuxolimab in advanced cancers. For the wider study: Ivuxolimab was an agonistic, fully human IgG2 monoclonal antibody directed against OX40 (CD134), a costimulatory receptor. Intravenous ivuxolimab was administered to patients every 2 weeks at six dose levels: 0.01, 0.1, 0.3, 1.5, 3 and 10 mg/kg. Of the roughly 51 patients in dose escalation, about 20 had hepatocellular carcinoma, some 15 had melanoma, 9 had renal cell carcinoma and 9 had head and neck cancer. In the dose-escalation cohort, roughly 82% of patients were male, and the mean age was roughly 60 years with a range of roughly 20 to 79. Patients were allowed to have had prior anti-PD-1, anti-PD-L1 or anti-CTLA-4 therapy, and approximately 40% of the dose-escalation patients had previously received checkpoint inhibitors. Partial responses were achieved by three dose-escalation patients, of whom one had hepatocellular carcinoma and two had cutaneous melanoma. Peripheral TCRbeta sequencing aimed to test whether ivuxolimab altered TCR sequence diversity and caused clonal T-cell expansion. The paper covers the monotherapy dose-escalation part of the phase I ivuxolimab trial, which included N = 52 patients.

Genomic DNA was isolated from the sorted cells so that the TCRbeta CDR3 region could be sequenced. The immunoSEQ Assay was used to sequence the TCRbeta CDR3 regions. Drawn from immuneACCESS, this table holds only the in-frame rearrangements with V and J called that TCRdb kept. Clones are partly lost; checked studies trace under half to an unresolved V gene and leave the rest unexplained. The sample table shows approximately 35,000 clones, and 74% are seen once. Of the sample, 9.5% to 15% is held by the ten largest clones. Notes on this clone: Its antigen remains undetermined. No base quality values were provided; no much bigger clone lies one nucleotide off.

Broader findings and caveats from the paper: Low levels of normalized T-cell clonal expansion were also seen in some patients who did not respond. The antigen specificity of the clonally expanded peripheral T cells was not determined. In the 0.1-3.0 mg/kg groups, partial responders had among the lowest normalized peripheral clonal expansion, particularly in CD8+ T cells. At doses of 0.1 to 3.0 mg/kg, clonal expansion of both CD4+ and CD8+ blood T cells was observed from baseline to week 6. On average, CD8+ T cells showed more expanded clones than CD4+ T cells after ivuxolimab.

Including the terminal cysteine and phenylalanine, the CDR3 comprises 15 residues. The DNA shown is the 45-base CDR3, in frame from base 1. Trimming removed 3 bases from V and 4 bases from J, leaving 16 bases between the germline ends. Looking up the germline V gene yields CDR1 SGDLS and CDR2 YYNGEE. The trial excluded patients who had a history of autoimmune disease or were on systemic immunosuppression. Peripheral blood for TCR sequencing was collected from all dose cohorts at baseline, on cycle 4 day 1, and on cycle 7 day 1. The samples were drawn from a first-in-human, open-label, multicenter phase I dose-escalation trial of ivuxolimab. Adults with locally advanced or metastatic melanoma, renal cell carcinoma, hepatocellular carcinoma or head and neck squamous cell carcinoma were enrolled in the trial. Before TCR sequencing, CD4+ T cells and CD8+ T cells from peripheral blood were sorted into separate populations.

This TCR was sampled from an adult with an advanced solid tumor such as melanoma, head and neck, liver or kidney cancer. The V gene is TRBV9 and the J gene is TRBJ1-2, with the D gene not clear enough to name. Source: CD4+ or CD8+ T cells sorted from blood, taken in a trial of the OX40 agonist ivuxolimab. The CDR3 reads as follows: CASSESPKRAYGYTF. The DNA sequence is as follows: TGTGCCAGCAGCGAGAGCCCGAAAAGGGCCTATGGCTACACCTTC. Full variable domain (CDR3 extended with the reference TRBV9 and TRBJ1-2 proteins): DSGVTQTPKHLITATGQRVTLRCSPRSGDLSVYWYQQSLDQGLQFLIQYYNGEERAKGNILERFSAQQFPDLHSELNLSSLELGDSALYFCASSESPKRAYGYTFGSGTRLTVV.